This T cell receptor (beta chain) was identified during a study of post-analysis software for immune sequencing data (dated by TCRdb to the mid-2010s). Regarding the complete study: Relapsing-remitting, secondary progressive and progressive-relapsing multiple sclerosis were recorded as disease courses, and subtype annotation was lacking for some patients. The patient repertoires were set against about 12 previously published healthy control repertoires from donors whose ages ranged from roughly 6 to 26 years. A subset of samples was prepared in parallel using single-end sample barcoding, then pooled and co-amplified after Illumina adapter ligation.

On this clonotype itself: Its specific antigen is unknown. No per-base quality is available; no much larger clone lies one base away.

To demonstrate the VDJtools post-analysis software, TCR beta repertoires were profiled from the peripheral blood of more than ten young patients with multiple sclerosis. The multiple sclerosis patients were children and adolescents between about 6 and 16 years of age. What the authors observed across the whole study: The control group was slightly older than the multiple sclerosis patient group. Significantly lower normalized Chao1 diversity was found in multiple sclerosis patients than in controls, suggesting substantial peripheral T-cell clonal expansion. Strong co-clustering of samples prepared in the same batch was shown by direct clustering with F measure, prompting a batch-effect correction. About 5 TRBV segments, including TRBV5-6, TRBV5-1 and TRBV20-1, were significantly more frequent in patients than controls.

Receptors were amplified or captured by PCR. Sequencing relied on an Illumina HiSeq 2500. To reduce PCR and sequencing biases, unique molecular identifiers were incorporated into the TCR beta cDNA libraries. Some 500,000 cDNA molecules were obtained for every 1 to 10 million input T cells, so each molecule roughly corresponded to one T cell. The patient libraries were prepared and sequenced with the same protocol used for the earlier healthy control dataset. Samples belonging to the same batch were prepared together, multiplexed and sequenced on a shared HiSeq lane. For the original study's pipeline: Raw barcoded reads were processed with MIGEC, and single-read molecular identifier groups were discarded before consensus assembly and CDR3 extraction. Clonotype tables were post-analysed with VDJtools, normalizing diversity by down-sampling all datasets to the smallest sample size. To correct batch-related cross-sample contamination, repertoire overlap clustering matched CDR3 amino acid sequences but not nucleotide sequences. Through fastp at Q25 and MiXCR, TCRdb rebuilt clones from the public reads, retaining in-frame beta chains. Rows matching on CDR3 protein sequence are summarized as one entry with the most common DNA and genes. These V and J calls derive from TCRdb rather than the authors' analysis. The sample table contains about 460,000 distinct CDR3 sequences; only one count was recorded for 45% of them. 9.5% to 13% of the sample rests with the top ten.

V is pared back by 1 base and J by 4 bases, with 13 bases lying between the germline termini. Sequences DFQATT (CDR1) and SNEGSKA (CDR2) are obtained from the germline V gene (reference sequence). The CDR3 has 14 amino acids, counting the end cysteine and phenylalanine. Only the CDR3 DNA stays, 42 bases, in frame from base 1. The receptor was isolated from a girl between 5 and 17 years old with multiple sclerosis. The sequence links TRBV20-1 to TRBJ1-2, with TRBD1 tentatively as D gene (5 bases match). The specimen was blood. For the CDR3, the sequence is CSARVYGGSYGYTF. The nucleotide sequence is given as TGCAGTGCTAGAGTGTATGGGGGAAGCTATGGCTACACCTTC.